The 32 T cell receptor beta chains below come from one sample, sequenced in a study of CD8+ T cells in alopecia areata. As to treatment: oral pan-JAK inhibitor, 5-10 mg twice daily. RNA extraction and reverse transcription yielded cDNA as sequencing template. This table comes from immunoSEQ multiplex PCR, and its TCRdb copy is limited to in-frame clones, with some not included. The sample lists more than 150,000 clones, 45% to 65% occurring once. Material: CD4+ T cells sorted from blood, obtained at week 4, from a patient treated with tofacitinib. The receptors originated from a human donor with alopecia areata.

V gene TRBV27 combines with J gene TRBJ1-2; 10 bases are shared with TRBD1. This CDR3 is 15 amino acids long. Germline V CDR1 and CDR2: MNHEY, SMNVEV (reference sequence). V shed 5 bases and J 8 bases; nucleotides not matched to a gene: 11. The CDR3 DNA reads TGTGCCAGCAGTAAGACGGGACAGGGGATCAGGGGCTACACCTTC. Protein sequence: CASSKTGQGIRGYTF.

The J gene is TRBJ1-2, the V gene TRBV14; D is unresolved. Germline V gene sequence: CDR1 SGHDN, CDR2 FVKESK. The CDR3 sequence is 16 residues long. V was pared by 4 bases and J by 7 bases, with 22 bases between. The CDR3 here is CASSPSWVRGPRGYTF. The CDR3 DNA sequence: TGTGCCAGCAGCCCATCTTGGGTTAGAGGGCCGCGTGGCTACACCTTC.

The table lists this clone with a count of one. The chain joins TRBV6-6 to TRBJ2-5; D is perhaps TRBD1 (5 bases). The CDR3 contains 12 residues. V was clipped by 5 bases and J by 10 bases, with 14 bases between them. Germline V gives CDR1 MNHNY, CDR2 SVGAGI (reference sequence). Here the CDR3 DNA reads TGTGCCAGCAGTCCATCGTCTCAGGGCCAGTACTTC. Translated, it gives CASSPSSQGQYF.

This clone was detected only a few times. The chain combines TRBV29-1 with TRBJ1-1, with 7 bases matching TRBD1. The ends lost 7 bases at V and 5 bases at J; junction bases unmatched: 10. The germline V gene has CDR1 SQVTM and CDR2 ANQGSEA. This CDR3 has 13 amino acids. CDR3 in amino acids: CSGTTGVATEAFF. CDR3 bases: TGCAGCGGAACTACAGGGGTTGCTACTGAAGCTTTCTTT.

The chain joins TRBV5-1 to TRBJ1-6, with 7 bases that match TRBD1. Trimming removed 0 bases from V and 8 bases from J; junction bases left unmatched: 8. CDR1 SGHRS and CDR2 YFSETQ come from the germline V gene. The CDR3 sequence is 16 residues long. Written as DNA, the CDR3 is TGCGCCAGCAGCTTGGGAGGGACAGTCCGATATTCACCCCTCCACTTT. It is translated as CASSLGGTVRYSPLHF.

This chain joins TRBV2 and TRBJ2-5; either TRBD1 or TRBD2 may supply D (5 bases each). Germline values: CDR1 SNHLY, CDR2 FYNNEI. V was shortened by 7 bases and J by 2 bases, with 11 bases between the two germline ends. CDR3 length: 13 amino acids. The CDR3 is CASTQGGQETQYF. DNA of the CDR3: TGTGCCAGCACCCAGGGCGGGCAAGAGACCCAGTACTTC.

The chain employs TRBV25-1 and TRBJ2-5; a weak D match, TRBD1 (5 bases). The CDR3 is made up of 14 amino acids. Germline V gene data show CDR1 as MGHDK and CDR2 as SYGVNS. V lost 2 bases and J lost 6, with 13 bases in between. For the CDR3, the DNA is TGTGCCAGCAGTGAAGCCACAGGATCTAAGACCCAGTACTTC. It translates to CASSEATGSKTQYF.

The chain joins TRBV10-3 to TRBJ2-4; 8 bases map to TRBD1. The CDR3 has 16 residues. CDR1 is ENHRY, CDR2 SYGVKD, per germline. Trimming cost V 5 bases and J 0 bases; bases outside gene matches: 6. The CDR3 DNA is TGTGCCATCAGTCCGGGGACAGGTGTAGCCAAAAACATTCAGTACTTC. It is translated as CAISPGTGVAKNIQYF.

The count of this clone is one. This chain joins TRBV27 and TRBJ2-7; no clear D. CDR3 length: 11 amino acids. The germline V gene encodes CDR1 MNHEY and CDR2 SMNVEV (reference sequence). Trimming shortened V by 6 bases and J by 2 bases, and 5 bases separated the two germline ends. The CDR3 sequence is CASRTTYEQYF. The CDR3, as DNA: TGTGCCAGCAGAACCACCTACGAGCAGTACTTC.

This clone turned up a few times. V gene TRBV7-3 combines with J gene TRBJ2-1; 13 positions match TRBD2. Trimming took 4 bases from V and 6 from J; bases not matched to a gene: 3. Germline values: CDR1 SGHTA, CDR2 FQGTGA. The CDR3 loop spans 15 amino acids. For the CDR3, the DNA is TGTGCCAGCAGCTCCGGGACTAGCGGGGCCAATGAGCAGTTCTTC. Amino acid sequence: CASSSGTSGANEQFF.

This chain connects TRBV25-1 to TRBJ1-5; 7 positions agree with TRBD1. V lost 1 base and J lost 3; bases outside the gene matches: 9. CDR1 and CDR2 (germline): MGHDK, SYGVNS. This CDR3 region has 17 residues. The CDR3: CASSESGEGAFNQPQHF. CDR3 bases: TGTGCCAGCAGTGAATCCGGCGAGGGGGCCTTCAATCAGCCCCAGCATTTT.

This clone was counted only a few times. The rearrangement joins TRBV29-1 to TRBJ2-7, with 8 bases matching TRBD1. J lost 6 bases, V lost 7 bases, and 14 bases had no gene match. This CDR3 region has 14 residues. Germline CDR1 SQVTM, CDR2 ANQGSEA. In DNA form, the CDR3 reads TGCAGCGCCCAGGACAGGGTACGTTTAAGCGAGCAGTACTTC. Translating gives CSAQDRVRLSEQYF.

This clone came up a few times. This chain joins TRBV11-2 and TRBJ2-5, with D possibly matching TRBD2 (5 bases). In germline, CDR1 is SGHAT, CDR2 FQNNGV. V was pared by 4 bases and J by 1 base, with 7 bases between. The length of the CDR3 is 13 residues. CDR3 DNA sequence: TGTGCCAGCAGCTCCGGACTCCAAGAGACCCAGTACTTC. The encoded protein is CASSSGLQETQYF.

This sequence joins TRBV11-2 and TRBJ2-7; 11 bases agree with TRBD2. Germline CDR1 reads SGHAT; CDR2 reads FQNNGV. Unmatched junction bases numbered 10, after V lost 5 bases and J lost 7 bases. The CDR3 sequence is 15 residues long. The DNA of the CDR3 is TGTGCCAGCAGCGAGGCGACTAGCGGGACCTCGGAGCAGTACTTC. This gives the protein CASSEATSGTSEQYF. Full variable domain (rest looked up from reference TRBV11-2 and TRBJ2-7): EAGVAQSPRYKIIEKRQSVAFWCNPISGHATLYWYQQILGQGPKLLIQFQNNGVVDDSQLPKDRFSAERLKGVDSTLKIQPAKLEDSAVYLCASSEATSGTSEQYFGPGTRLTVT.

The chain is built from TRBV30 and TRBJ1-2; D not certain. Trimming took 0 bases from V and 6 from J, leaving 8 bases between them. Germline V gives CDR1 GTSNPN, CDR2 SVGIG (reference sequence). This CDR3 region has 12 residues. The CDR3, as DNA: TGTGCCTGGAGTGTGGCCGGGGATGGCTACACCTTC. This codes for CAWSVAGDGYTF.

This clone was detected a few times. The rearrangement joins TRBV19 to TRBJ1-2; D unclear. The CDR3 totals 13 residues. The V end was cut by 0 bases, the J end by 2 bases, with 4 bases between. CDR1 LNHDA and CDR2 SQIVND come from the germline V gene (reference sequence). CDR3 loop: CASSIEGNYGYTF. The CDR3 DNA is TGTGCCAGTAGTATAGAAGGAAACTATGGCTACACCTTC.

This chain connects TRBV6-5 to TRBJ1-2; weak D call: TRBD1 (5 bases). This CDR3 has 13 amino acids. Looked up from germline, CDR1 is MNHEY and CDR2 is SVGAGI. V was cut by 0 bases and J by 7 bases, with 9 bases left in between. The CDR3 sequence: CASSYSPGSGYTF. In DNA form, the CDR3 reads TGTGCCAGCAGTTACTCACCAGGGTCTGGCTACACCTTC.

DNA for the CDR3: TGTGCCTGGAGCCAAGGGCAGGGGAATGAGCAGTTCTTC. Amino acids: CAWSQGQGNEQFF. The rearrangement uses TRBV30 and TRBJ2-1; a weak D match, TRBD1 (6 bases). V was pared by 3 bases and J by 7 bases, with 13 bases between. CDR1 and CDR2 from the germline V gene are GTSNPN and SVGIG (reference sequence). This CDR3 is built from 13 residues.

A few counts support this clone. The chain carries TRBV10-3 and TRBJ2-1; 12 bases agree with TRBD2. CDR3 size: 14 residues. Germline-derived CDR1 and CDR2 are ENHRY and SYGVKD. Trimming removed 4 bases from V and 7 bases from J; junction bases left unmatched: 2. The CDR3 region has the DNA TGTGCCATCAGTGGACTAGCGGGGGATAATGAGCAGTTCTTC. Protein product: CAISGLAGDNEQFF.

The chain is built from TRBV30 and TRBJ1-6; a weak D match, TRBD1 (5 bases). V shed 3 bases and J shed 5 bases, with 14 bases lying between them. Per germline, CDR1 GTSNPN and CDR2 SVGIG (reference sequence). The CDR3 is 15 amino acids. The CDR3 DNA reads TGTGCCTGGAGCGATAGGCGCAGGGATAATTCACCCCTCCACTTT. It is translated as CAWSDRRRDNSPLHF.

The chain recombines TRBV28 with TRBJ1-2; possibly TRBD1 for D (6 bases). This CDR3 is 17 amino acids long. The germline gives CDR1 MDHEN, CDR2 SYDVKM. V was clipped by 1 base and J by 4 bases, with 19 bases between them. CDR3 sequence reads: CASSLSGAQSHSYGYTF. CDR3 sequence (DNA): TGTGCCAGCAGTTTATCAGGGGCGCAATCCCATAGCTATGGCTACACCTTC.

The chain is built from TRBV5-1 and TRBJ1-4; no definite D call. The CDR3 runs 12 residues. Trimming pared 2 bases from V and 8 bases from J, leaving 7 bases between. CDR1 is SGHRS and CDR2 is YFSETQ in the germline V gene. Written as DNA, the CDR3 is TGCGCCAGCAGCTTCAATGGGGAAAAACTGTTTTTT. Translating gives CASSFNGEKLFF.

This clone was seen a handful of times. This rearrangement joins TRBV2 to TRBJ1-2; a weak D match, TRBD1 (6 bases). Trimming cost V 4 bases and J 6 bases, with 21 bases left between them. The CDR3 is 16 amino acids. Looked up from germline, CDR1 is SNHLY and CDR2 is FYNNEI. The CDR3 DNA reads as TGTGCCAGCAGTGGAGGGGGAGATCTGTCTAAGCATGGCTACACCTTC. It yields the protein CASSGGGDLSKHGYTF.

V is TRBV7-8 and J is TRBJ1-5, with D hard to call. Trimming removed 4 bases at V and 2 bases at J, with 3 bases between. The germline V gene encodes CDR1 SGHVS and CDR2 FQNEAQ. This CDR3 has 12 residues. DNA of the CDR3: TGTGCCAGCAGCTCACGCAATCAGCCCCAGCATTTT. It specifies CASSSRNQPQHF.

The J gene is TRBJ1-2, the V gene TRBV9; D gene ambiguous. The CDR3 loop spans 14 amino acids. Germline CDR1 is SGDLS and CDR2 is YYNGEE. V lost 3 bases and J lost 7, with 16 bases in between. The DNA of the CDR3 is TGTGCCAGCAGCGCTAGGACGGACGACCTTGGCTACACCTTC. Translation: CASSARTDDLGYTF. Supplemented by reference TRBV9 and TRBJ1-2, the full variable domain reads DSGVTQTPKHLITATGQRVTLRCSPRSGDLSVYWYQQSLDQGLQFLIQYYNGEERAKGNILERFSAQQFPDLHSELNLSSLELGDSALYFCASSARTDDLGYTFGSGTRLTVV.

The CDR3 sequence is CASSLGAGNEQFF. As DNA, the CDR3 is TGTGCCAGCAGCTTGGGGGCGGGCAATGAGCAGTTCTTC. The rearrangement joins TRBV7-9 to TRBJ2-1; perhaps TRBD1 as D (6 bases). The length of the CDR3 is 13 residues. Germline CDR1 and CDR2: SEHNR and FQNEAQ (reference sequence). Trimming removed 3 bases at V and 6 bases at J, with 9 bases between.

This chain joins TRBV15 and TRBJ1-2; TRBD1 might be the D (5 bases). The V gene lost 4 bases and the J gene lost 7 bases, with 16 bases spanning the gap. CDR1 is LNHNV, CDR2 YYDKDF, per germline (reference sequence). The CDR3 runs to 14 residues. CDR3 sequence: CATSTLLGVGGYTF. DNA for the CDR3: TGTGCCACCAGCACCCTGCTGGGGGTGGGTGGCTACACCTTC. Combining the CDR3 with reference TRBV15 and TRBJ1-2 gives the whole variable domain DAMVIQNPRYQVTQFGKPVTLSCSQTLNHNVMYWYQQKSSQAPKLLFHYYDKDFNNEADTPDNFQSRRPNTSFCFLDIRSPGLGDTAMYLCATSTLLGVGGYTFGSGTRLTVV.

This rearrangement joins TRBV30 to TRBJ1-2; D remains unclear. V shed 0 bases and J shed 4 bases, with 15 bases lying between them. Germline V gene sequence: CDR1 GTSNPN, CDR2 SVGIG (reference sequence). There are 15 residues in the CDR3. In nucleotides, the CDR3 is TGTGCCTGGAGTGTTAGGGTGCGAGACGCCTATGGCTACACCTTC. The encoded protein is CAWSVRVRDAYGYTF.

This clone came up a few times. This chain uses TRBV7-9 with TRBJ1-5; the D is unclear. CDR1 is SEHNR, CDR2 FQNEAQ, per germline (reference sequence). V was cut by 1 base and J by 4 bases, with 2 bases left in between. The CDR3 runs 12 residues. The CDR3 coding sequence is TGTGCCAGCAGCTTAGAAAATCAGCCCCAGCATTTT. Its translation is CASSLENQPQHF. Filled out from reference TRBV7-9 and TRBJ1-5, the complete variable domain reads DTGVSQNPRHKITKRGQNVTFRCDPISEHNRLYWYRQTLGQGPEFLTYFQNEAQLEKSRLLSDRFSAERPKGSFSTLEIQRTEQGDSAMYLCASSLENQPQHFGDGTRLSIL.

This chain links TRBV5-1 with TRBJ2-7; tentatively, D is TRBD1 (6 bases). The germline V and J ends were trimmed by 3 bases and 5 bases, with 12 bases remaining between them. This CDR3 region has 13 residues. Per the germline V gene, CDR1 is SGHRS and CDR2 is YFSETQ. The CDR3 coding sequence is TGCGCCAGCAGCTCAAACAGGGTTGACGAGCAGTACTTC. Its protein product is CASSSNRVDEQYF.

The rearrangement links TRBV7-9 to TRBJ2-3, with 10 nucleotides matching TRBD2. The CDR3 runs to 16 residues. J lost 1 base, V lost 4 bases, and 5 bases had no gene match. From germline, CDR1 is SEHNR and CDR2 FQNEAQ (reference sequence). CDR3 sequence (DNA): TGTGCCAGCAGCTGGGGGACTAGCGCAGGCACAGATACGCAGTATTTT. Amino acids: CASSWGTSAGTDTQYF.

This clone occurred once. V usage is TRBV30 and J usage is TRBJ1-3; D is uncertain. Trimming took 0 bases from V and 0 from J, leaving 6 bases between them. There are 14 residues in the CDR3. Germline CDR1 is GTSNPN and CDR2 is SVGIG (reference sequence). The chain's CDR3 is CAWSVGNSGNTIYF. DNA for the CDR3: TGTGCCTGGAGTGTAGGGAACTCTGGAAACACCATATATTTT. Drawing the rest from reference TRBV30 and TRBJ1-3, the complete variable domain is SQTIHQWPATLVQPVGSPLSLECTVEGTSNPNLYWYRQAAGRGLQLLFYSVGIGQISSEVPQNLSASRPQDRQFILSSKKLLLSDSGFYLCAWSVGNSGNTIYFGEGSWLTVV.